The text below deals with one TCR beta chain. This clone was picked up many times. Which antigen it targets is not known. Base qualities are not at hand, and no much larger clone is one base apart. At the junction V is shortened by 5 bases and J by 8 bases, with 20 bases in between. The CDR1 and CDR2 encoded by the germline V gene are SGHDT and YYEEEE. Including cysteine and phenylalanine, the CDR3 has 15 amino acids. Left in the record is the CDR3 DNA by itself, 45 bases read in frame from the first base. TCRbeta CDR3 regions were amplified from genomic DNA using the immunoSEQ Assay, a bias-controlled multiplex PCR. Per the source publication's procedure: Within the assay, amplification of reference gene primers was used to estimate how many nucleated cells each sample contained. Sequence reads were collapsed and filtered to measure the absolute abundance of every unique TCRbeta CDR3 rearrangement. For each sample, productive Simpson clonality was calculated as the square root of Simpson's diversity index across productive rearrangements. In TCRdb, the immuneACCESS table is reduced to in-frame sequences with V and J assigned. These tables do not hold every clone; where another copy was compared, an unresolved V gene accounts for under half, and the others remain unexplained. D and trimming were read from the DNA, whereas the V and J calls and clone size are those reported in that table. The table for this sample lists under 250,000 clones; around 84% of them were counted only once. The ten largest make up roughly 5% of the sample.

This entry is derived from a study of blood T cell repertoires in COVID-19 (dated by TCRdb to the early 2020s). General notes on the study: Samples covering the acute and convalescent phases of COVID-19 were provided by collaborators in the United States, Italy and Spain. The prospective study material was composed of cDNA or gDNA derived from T cells, B-cell-depleted T cells, or PBMCs. The dataset comprised deeply sampled blood TCRbeta repertoires from subjects exposed to, actively infected with, or recovered from COVID-19. The repertoires were made available in a free public database intended to serve as a resource for research on the immune response to SARS-CoV-2. The samples were drawn from two sources: the first 160 participants of the ongoing ImmuneRACE study, and 1,254 subjects contributed by 6 global collaborators. Nearly every sample came with metadata listing a de-identified subject ID, COVID-19 status, age in years and sex. Where HLA class I and class II types were available, the types were taken from metadata supplied by the sample provider, not from assay-based typing. What the authors observed across the whole study: The amount of clinical and demographic metadata varied by source and participant and was provided uncurated.

A second Seattle source provided samples from volunteer blood donors who had recovered from COVID-19. Collaborating institutions collected whole blood in K2EDTA tubes following their own protocols. For TCRbeta analysis, collaborators shipped samples as frozen whole blood, isolated PBMCs, or DNA extracted from either of those sample types. The chain links TRBV5-6 with TRBJ2-1, and TRBD1 may be the D gene, going by 5 matching bases. The sequenced sample was peripheral blood. This receptor was taken from a woman aged 55-69 years who had recovered from COVID-19. The DNA sequence is given as TGTGCCAGCAGGGGGCCTCTTTTCTTCCCACATGAGCAGTTCTTC. Translated, this gives CASRGPLFFPHEQFF.